Shown below are 24 T cell receptor beta chains from a single sample sequenced in a study of cytomegalovirus exposure and HLA in healthy donors (dated by TCRdb to the late 2010s). The method was the immunoSEQ multiplex PCR assay. The multiplex PCR relied on a mix of 60 forward primers for TCR Vbeta segments and 13 reverse primers for TCR Jbeta segments. Not all clones reach the TCRdb copy of this immuneACCESS table, which keeps in-frame sequences only. Checked studies attribute under half of the gap to unresolved V genes and leave the rest unexplained. For this sample there are tens of thousands of clones; 75% to 85% appear just once. About 6.3% of the sample belongs to the ten largest clones. The sample taken for sequencing was PBMCs. All receptors derive from a male donor in good health and CMV-seronegative.

The chain has TRBV5-1 and TRBJ2-5; 9 bases agree with TRBD1. V lost 2 bases and J lost 3; bases outside the gene matches: 14. The germline gives CDR1 SGHRS, CDR2 YFSETQ. The CDR3 has 18 residues. The CDR3 nucleotides read TGCGCCAGCAGCTTCTACAGGGGGCGCGATCTCGCTAAAGAGACCCAGTACTTC. It translates to CASSFYRGRDLAKETQYF. Filled out from reference TRBV5-1 and TRBJ2-5, the complete variable domain reads KAGVTQTPRYLIKTRGQQVTLSCSPISGHRSVSWYQQTPGQGLQFLFEYFSETQRNKGNFPGRFSGRQFSNSRSEMNVSTLELGDSALYLCASSFYRGRDLAKETQYFGPGTRLLVL.

This chain uses TRBV25-1 with TRBJ2-3; D not certain. Germline CDR1 is MGHDK and CDR2 is SYGVNS. The CDR3 consists of 13 residues. Trimming removed 4 bases from V and 0 bases from J, with 5 bases in between. The CDR3 loop reads CASSGQSTDTQYF. In DNA form, the CDR3 reads TGTGCCAGCAGTGGTCAGAGCACAGATACGCAGTATTTT.

The chain employs TRBV6-1 and TRBJ1-1, with 7 bases aligning to TRBD1. Germline V gene sequence: CDR1 MNHNS, CDR2 SASEGT. The CDR3 is made up of 13 amino acids. Trimming took 7 bases from V and 1 from J; bases not matched to a gene: 3. This CDR3 reads CASIRTGNTEAFF. CDR3 nucleotides: TGTGCCAGCATTCGGACAGGGAACACTGAAGCTTTCTTT.

The chain is built from TRBV30 and TRBJ2-2; D unresolved. CDR1 is GTSNPN and CDR2 is SVGIG in the germline V gene (reference sequence). V lost 2 bases to trimming and J lost 2 bases, with 12 bases between them. This CDR3 contains 15 residues. The CDR3 spells CAWSPWALNTGELFF. The DNA for the CDR3 is TGTGCCTGGAGTCCATGGGCCCTCAACACCGGGGAGCTGTTTTTT.

V gene TRBV5-4 combines with J gene TRBJ1-2; 7 bases are shared with TRBD1. This CDR3 contains 15 residues. The germline gives CDR1 SGHNT, CDR2 YYREEE (reference sequence). J lost 6 bases, V lost 4 bases, and 12 bases had no gene match. The CDR3 DNA reads as TGTGCCAGCAGCCTAAGGACAGAAGGGGGCCATGGCTACACCTTC. Amino acid sequence: CASSLRTEGGHGYTF.

This chain connects TRBV5-3 to TRBJ2-3; D possibly corresponds to TRBD1 (7 bases). TRBV5-3 is an ORF; its function is uncertain. CDR3 length: 15 amino acids. The germline V and J ends were trimmed by 4 bases and 0 bases, with 12 bases remaining between them. The CDR3 DNA is TGTGCCAGAAGCGGCGGGACAGATAGCACAGATACGCAGTATTTT. Amino acids: CARSGGTDSTDTQYF.

V is TRBV4-3 and J is TRBJ2-7; perhaps TRBD2 as D (6 bases). V lost 0 bases to trimming and J lost 12 bases, with 18 bases between them. This CDR3 spans 14 amino acids. CDR1 and CDR2 from the germline V gene are LGHNA and YSLEER. The CDR3 protein is CASSQDIRSSGRYF. The CDR3 bases are TGCGCCAGCAGCCAAGATATAAGGAGCAGCGGGCGGTACTTC.

This rearrangement joins TRBV4-1 to TRBJ1-2, with D possibly being TRBD1 (6 bases). CDR1 is MGHRA, CDR2 YSYEKL, per germline. The V and J ends lost 5 bases and 4 bases respectively, with 14 bases between them. The CDR3 loop spans 14 amino acids. The CDR3 sequence is CASSEGGRGYGYTF. CDR3 DNA: TGCGCCAGCAGCGAGGGGGGGCGCGGCTATGGCTACACCTTC.

As to this clone: The junction departs from the called germline gene at one end, perhaps through a read error. The genes are TRBV7-2 and TRBJ2-7, with 11 bases lining up with TRBD2. The CDR3 totals 14 residues. The germline gives CDR1 SGHTA, CDR2 FQGNSA. This chain's CDR3 is CASSIAGGDYEQYF. The CDR3, as DNA: TGTGCCAGCAGCATAGCGGGAGGGGATTACGAGCAGTACTTC. The variable domain in full, completed from reference TRBV7-2 and TRBJ2-7, reads GAGVSQSPSNKVTEKGKDVELRCDPISGHTALYWYRQSLGQGLEFLIYFQGNSAPDKSGLPSDRFSAERTGGSVSTLTIQRTQQEDSAVYLCASSIAGGDYEQYFGPGTRLTVT.

The chain recombines TRBV18 with TRBJ1-4; D remains unclear. Looked up from germline, CDR1 is KGHSH and CDR2 is LQKENI. This CDR3 has 15 residues. V lost 1 base and J 7 bases, leaving 13 bases between the germline ends. The CDR3 spells CASSPREGKAEKLFF. In DNA form, the CDR3 reads TGTGCCAGCTCACCACGGGAGGGTAAGGCTGAAAAACTGTTTTTT.

The chain has TRBV18 and TRBJ1-1; D gene uncertain. Trimming removed 4 bases at V and 2 bases at J, with 8 bases between. The germline CDR1 and CDR2 sequences are KGHSH and LQKENI. The length of the CDR3 is 13 residues. The CDR3 sequence: CASSRGDNTEAFF. The CDR3 nucleotides read TGTGCCAGCTCACGCGGCGACAACACTGAAGCTTTCTTT. Full variable domain (rest looked up from reference TRBV18 and TRBJ1-1): NAGVMQNPRHLVRRRGQEARLRCSPMKGHSHVYWYRQLPEEGLKFMVYLQKENIIDESGMPKERFSAEFPKEGPSILRIQQVVRGDSAAYFCASSRGDNTEAFFGQGTRLTVV.

DNA of the CDR3: TGTGCCAGCAGTTTATCTAGGGGTTATGGCTACACCTTC. Its translation is CASSLSRGYGYTF. This chain links TRBV28 with TRBJ1-2; a weak D match, TRBD1 (5 bases). Germline V gene data show CDR1 as MDHEN and CDR2 as SYDVKM. This CDR3 has 13 residues. Deletions cut 1 base from V and 5 bases from J, with 8 bases between.

The chain combines TRBV19 with TRBJ1-5; possible D gene TRBD1, 6 bases. Germline V gives CDR1 LNHDA, CDR2 SQIVND (reference sequence). V shed 1 base and J shed 1 base, with 11 bases lying between them. This CDR3 has 16 amino acids. Here the CDR3 DNA reads TGTGCCAGTAGTATAGTAGTCGGACAGAGCAATCAGCCCCAGCATTTT. Translated, it gives CASSIVVGQSNQPQHF.

This clone was counted once. The rearrangement links TRBV5-1 to TRBJ2-5, with D perhaps TRBD2 (6 bases). The CDR3 consists of 13 residues. V gave up 6 bases and J gave up 7 bases, with 16 bases separating them. Germline assignment: CDR1 SGHRS and CDR2 YFSETQ. CDR3 residues: CASTSGEKGTQYF. The CDR3 coding sequence is TGCGCCAGCACCTCGGGGGAAAAGGGGACCCAGTACTTC.

The V and J genes are TRBV5-4 and TRBJ1-2; tentative D call: TRBD1 (6 bases). The V end was cut by 0 bases, the J end by 4 bases, with 13 bases between. Germline-derived CDR1 and CDR2 are SGHNT and YYREEE (reference sequence). The CDR3 is 15 residues long. CDR3 sequence: CASSLAGVFGYGYTF. For the CDR3, the DNA is TGTGCCAGCAGCTTGGCAGGGGTCTTCGGCTATGGCTACACCTTC.

The chain links TRBV27 to TRBJ1-5; D perhaps matches TRBD1 (6 bases). Trimming took off 4 bases at V and 1 base at J, with 14 bases between the two ends. This CDR3 has 16 residues. Germline loops: CDR1 MNHEY, CDR2 SMNVEV (reference sequence). CDR3 protein: CASSWRGPKSNQPQHF. The CDR3 nucleotides are TGTGCCAGCAGTTGGCGGGGGCCGAAGAGCAATCAGCCCCAGCATTTT.

The chain recombines TRBV27 with TRBJ2-1, with D possibly matching TRBD1 (6 bases). CDR3 length equals 13 residues. In germline, CDR1 is MNHEY, CDR2 SMNVEV (reference sequence). V was shortened by 5 bases and J by 3 bases, with 8 bases between the two germline ends. The CDR3 protein is CASSQGHYNEQFF. The DNA for the CDR3 is TGTGCCAGCAGTCAGGGACACTACAATGAGCAGTTCTTC.

This chain links TRBV30 with TRBJ1-3; 9 bases line up with TRBD1. V lost 3 bases and J lost 3; bases outside the gene matches: 3. From germline, CDR1 is GTSNPN and CDR2 SVGIG (reference sequence). This CDR3 is 14 amino acids long. The CDR3 reads CAWRVTGGGNTIYF. CDR3 nucleotides: TGTGCCTGGAGGGTGACAGGGGGTGGAAACACCATATATTTT.

V usage is TRBV14 and J usage is TRBJ2-5; D unclear. The CDR3 is 11 amino acids. The V gene's germline CDR1 is SGHDN and CDR2 FVKESK. V shed 6 bases and J shed 4 bases, with 6 bases lying between them. CDR3 loop: CASSNGETQYF. The DNA of the CDR3 is TGTGCCAGCAGTAACGGAGAGACCCAGTACTTC.

The chain couples TRBV30 to TRBJ1-5, with 9 bases matching TRBD1. CDR1 is GTSNPN, CDR2 SVGIG, per germline (reference sequence). The length of the CDR3 is 14 residues. J gave up 5 bases and V 2 bases, and 4 bases lay outside the gene matches. The CDR3 protein is CAWSRTGVYQPQHF. CDR3 sequence (DNA): TGTGCCTGGAGTCGGACAGGGGTTTATCAGCCCCAGCATTTT.

This clone appeared a few times. This chain links TRBV28 with TRBJ2-2; 15 nucleotides match TRBD2. Trimming at V came to 6 bases and at J to 6 bases, leaving 5 bases not matched to a gene. Germline CDR1 is MDHEN and CDR2 is SYDVKM. This CDR3 comprises 16 residues. The DNA for the CDR3 is TGTGCCAGCAGAACTGGACTAGCGGGAGGGGCCGGGGAGCTGTTTTTT. This sequence encodes CASRTGLAGGAGELFF.

This clone has just a few counts. The CDR3 bases are TGCGCCAGCAGTCAGGGAAGAGAGGAAAAACTGTTTTTT. Its protein product is CASSQGREEKLFF. V gene TRBV10-2 combines with J gene TRBJ1-4; possibly TRBD1 for D (5 bases). V lost 5 bases and J 8 bases, leaving 12 bases between the germline ends. The CDR3 is 13 amino acids. The germline gives CDR1 WSHSY, CDR2 SAAADI.

The chain couples TRBV7-3 to TRBJ2-3, with 7 bases aligning to TRBD2. The CDR3 length is 16 residues. The germline V gene has CDR1 SGHTA and CDR2 FQGTGA. The V segment lost 4 bases and the J segment 3 bases; nucleotides outside the gene matches: 10. The CDR3 sequence is CASSSGPSGGTDTQYF. CDR3 nucleotide sequence: TGTGCCAGCAGCTCCGGGCCATCGGGGGGTACAGATACGCAGTATTTT. The full variable domain, rest sourced from reference TRBV7-3 and TRBJ2-3, is GAGVSQTPSNKVTEKGKYVELRCDPISGHTALYWYRQSLGQGPEFLIYFQGTGAADDSGLPNDRFFAVRPEGSVSTLKIQRTERGDSAVYLCASSSGPSGGTDTQYFGPGTRLTVL.

The chain couples TRBV7-9 to TRBJ1-6; D not certain. V dropped 0 bases and J dropped 10 bases, with 22 bases sitting between them. This CDR3 region has 18 residues. CDR1 SEHNR and CDR2 FQNEAQ come from the germline V gene (reference sequence). This CDR3 is CASSLAPLAGYGNSPLHF. CDR3 DNA sequence: TGTGCCAGCAGCTTAGCCCCTCTTGCCGGATACGGGAACTCACCCCTCCACTTT.